The 2 T cell receptor beta chains presented below share a single source sample, sequenced in a study of T cells after posttransplantation cyclophosphamide. Sequencing used immunoSEQ multiplex PCR; TCRdb keeps in-frame clones, though not all of them. The sample records more than 20,000 clones, 86% being singletons. The specimen sequenced was PBMCs. The receptors were sampled from an older woman with a blood cancer, CMV-positive, and with a related stem cell donor.

This chain uses TRBV7-9 with TRBJ1-2; the match to TRBD1 covers 11 bases. The CDR3 has 14 amino acids. Trimming at V came to 1 base and at J to 8 bases, leaving 3 bases not matched to a gene. The germline V gene encodes CDR1 SEHNR and CDR2 FQNEAQ (reference sequence). The CDR3 reads CASSLGTGGSGYTF. CDR3 DNA sequence: TGTGCCAGCAGCTTAGGGACAGGGGGCTCGGGCTACACCTTC.

This clone was counted once. This chain links TRBV5-6 with TRBJ2-3, with TRBD1 as a possible D gene (5 bases). CDR3 length: 16 residues. CDR1 is SGHDT and CDR2 is YYEEEE in the germline V gene. V was pared by 4 bases and J by 4 bases, with 19 bases between. CDR3: CASSTWTPLRPDTQYF. The DNA for the CDR3 is TGTGCCAGCAGCACATGGACACCACTGAGGCCAGATACGCAGTATTTT.